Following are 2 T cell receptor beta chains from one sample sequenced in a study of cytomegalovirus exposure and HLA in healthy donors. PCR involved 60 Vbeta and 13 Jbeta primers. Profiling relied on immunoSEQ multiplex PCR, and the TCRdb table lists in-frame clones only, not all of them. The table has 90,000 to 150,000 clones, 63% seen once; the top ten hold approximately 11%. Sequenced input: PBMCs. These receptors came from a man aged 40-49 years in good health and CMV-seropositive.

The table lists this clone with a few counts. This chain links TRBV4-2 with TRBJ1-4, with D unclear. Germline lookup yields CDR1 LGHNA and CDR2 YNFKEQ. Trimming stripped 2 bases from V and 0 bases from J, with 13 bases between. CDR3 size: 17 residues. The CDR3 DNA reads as TGTGCCAGCAGCCAAATACAACAGCTAACAACTAATGAAAAACTGTTTTTT. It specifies CASSQIQQLTTNEKLFF.

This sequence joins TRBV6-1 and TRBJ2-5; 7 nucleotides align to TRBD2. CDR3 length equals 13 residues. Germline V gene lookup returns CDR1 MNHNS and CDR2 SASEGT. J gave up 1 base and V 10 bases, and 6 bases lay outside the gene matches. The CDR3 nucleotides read TGTGCCACCGATGGGGGGGTCCAAGAGACCCAGTACTTC. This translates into CATDGGVQETQYF.